This TCR beta chain appears in the sequencing data of a study of blood T cells in healthy people across ages. For the study at large: Template switching captured about one barcoded beta molecule per two T cells. Overall study results and limits: While age rose, TCR beta diversity per million T cells dropped in a roughly linear way. Leaving the PBMCs unsorted stopped any conclusive comparison of naive versus antigen-experienced cells.

Primers used in a second PCR of about 7 to 12 cycles were a sample-barcoded 5' primer and a J-beta primer mix. TCRdb analysed the 5' RACE reads with MiXCR anew, one entry per CDR3 protein. The data hold approximately 730,000 distinct CDR3 sequences, with roughly 44% observed a single time. Turning to this clonotype: Its matching antigen is unknown. A read error may be the cause here, since a much bigger clone is one base away.

The sequenced material came from blood. The clonotype originates from a woman aged 55-70 years in good health.

The CDR3, as DNA: TGTGCCAGCAGCTTAGCGGGGGGGCACTACAATGAGCAGTTCTTC. It yields the protein CASSLAGGHYNEQFF. The chain is built from TRBV11-3 and TRBJ2-1; TRBD2 aligns across 8 bases. V gave up 1 base and J gave up 3 bases; unmatched junction bases: 2. Germline V lookup: CDR1 SGHNT, CDR2 YENEEA. CDR3 size: 15 residues.